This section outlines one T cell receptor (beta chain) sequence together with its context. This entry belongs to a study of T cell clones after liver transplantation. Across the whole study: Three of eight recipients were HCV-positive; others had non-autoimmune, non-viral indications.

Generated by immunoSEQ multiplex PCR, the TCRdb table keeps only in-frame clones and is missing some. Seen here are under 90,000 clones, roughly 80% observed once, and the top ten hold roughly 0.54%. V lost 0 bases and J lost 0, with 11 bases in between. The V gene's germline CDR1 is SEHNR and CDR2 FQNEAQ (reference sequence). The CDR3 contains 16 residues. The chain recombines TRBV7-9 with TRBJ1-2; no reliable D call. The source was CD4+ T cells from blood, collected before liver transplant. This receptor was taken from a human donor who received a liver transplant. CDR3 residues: CASSLARGPPNYGYTF. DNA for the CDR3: TGTGCCAGCAGCTTAGCGCGGGGTCCCCCTAACTATGGCTACACCTTC. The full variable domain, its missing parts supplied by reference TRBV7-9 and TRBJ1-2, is DTGVSQNPRHKITKRGQNVTFRCDPISEHNRLYWYRQTLGQGPEFLTYFQNEAQLEKSRLLSDRFSAERPKGSFSTLEIQRTEQGDSAMYLCASSLARGPPNYGYTFGSGTRLTVV.